The 3 T cell receptor beta chains listed next were all sequenced from one sample in a study of blood T cell repertoires in COVID-19. The data were produced by immunoSEQ multiplex PCR, yet TCRdb's version contains in-frame clones alone and is incomplete. The table shows approximately 92,000 clones, with around 76% occurring only once. Material: peripheral blood. These receptors came from an elderly man with acute or convalescent COVID-19.

J is TRBJ2-2 and V is TRBV18; D possibly corresponds to TRBD2 (5 bases). The length of the CDR3 is 15 residues. Trimming cost V 1 base and J 4 bases, with 10 bases left between them. The germline CDR1 and CDR2 sequences are KGHSH and LQKENI. CDR3: CASSPQGLITGELFF. CDR3 coding DNA: TGTGCCAGCTCACCACAAGGACTGATCACCGGGGAGCTGTTTTTT.

J is TRBJ1-2 and V is TRBV6-4, with D possibly being TRBD1 (6 bases). Between the trimmed V and J ends, which lost 6 bases and 2 bases, there was a span of 10 bases. The CDR3 sequence is 13 residues long. CDR1 and CDR2 (germline): MRHNA, SNTAGT. Here the CDR3 reads CASSQDSNYGYTF. CDR3 DNA sequence: TGTGCCAGCAGCCAGGACAGCAACTATGGCTACACCTTC.

Regarding this clone: A read error may produce the germline difference seen at one junction end. The chain uses TRBV5-1 and TRBJ2-5, with 9 bases aligning to TRBD1. CDR3 length: 16 residues. Germline CDR1 is SGHRS and CDR2 is YFSETQ. The CDR3 loop is CTSSLGQGIGQETQYF. CDR3 sequence (DNA): TGCACCAGCAGCTTGGGACAGGGAATAGGTCAAGAGACCCAGTACTTC.